The rows below give T cell receptor beta chains drawn from one sample of a study of vaccination effects on CD4 cells after COVID-19. Here immunoSEQ multiplex PCR was the method, and the copy in TCRdb shows in-frame clones only, minus some. The table includes more than 40,000 clones, about three quarters detected once. These receptors have no identified antigens. This material consisted of CD4+ T cells from PBMCs cultured without peptide, taken before COVID-19 vaccination. The receptors stem from a human donor who had a prior SARS-CoV-2 infection. CDR3s include the opening cysteine and the closing phenylalanine or tryptophan. The order of the fields is CDR3 protein, CDR3 DNA, J gene, D gene, V gene, clone size. D genes are given only for firm matches. Rows may omit the clone size; those that give it use once, few, many or a size class.

CASSGRRGETQYF | TGTGCCAGTAGTGGACGGAGGGGAGAGACCCAGTACTTC | TRBJ2-5 | - | TRBV19 | -
CASSYGRLGDTEAFF | TGTGCCAGCAGTTACGGCAGGCTGGGGGACACTGAAGCTTTCTTT | TRBJ1-1 | - | TRBV6-5 | -
CASSLGAHRSPLHF | TGTGCCAGCAGCTTGGGGGCACATCGCTCACCCCTCCACTTT | TRBJ1-6 | - | TRBV5-6 | -
CASSWGTGVTEAFF | TGCGCCAGCAGCTGGGGGACAGGGGTCACTGAAGCTTTCTTT | TRBJ1-1 | TRBD1 | TRBV5-1 | -
CASTPGTARGGYTF | TGTGCCAGCACGCCAGGGACTGCACGCGGTGGCTACACCTTC | TRBJ1-2 | - | TRBV6-5 | -
CASSPAGQETQYF | TGTGCCAGCTCACCGGCGGGGCAAGAGACCCAGTACTTC | TRBJ2-5 | - | TRBV18 | -
CASSPVGTNEQYF | TGTGCCAGCAGCCCAGTGGGGACTAACGAGCAGTACTTC | TRBJ2-7 | TRBD2 | TRBV9 | once
CASSEESAGADTDTQYF | TGTGCCAGCAGTGAAGAGTCAGCGGGGGCTGACACAGATACGCAGTATTTT | TRBJ2-3 | TRBD2 | TRBV2 | -
CASSHAGTINQPQHF | TGCGCCAGCAGCCATGCTGGGACCATTAATCAGCCCCAGCATTTT | TRBJ1-5 | - | TRBV4-1 | -
CASRGPLQYGYTF | TGTGCCAGCAGGGGACCCCTCCAATATGGCTACACCTTC | TRBJ1-2 | - | TRBV25-1 | -
CASSYNSNQPQHF | TGTGCCAGCAGTTACAACAGTAATCAGCCCCAGCATTTT | TRBJ1-5 | - | TRBV6-2/TRBV6-3 | few
CASDGTGGYQEKLFF | TGTGCCAGCGACGGGACAGGGGGTTATCAGGAAAAACTGTTTTTT | TRBJ1-4 | TRBD1 | TRBV6-5 | -
CAISDSPGTNYGYTF | TGTGCCATCAGTGATTCCCCAGGTACTAACTATGGCTACACCTTC | TRBJ1-2 | - | TRBV10-3 | -
CASSFSGSDGYTF | TGTGCCAGCAGCTTTAGTGGTTCGGATGGCTACACCTTC | TRBJ1-2 | - | TRBV5-4 | -
CASSLSRGGYTF | TGTGCCAGCAGCTTATCACGGGGTGGATACACCTTC | TRBJ1-2 | - | TRBV11-2 | -
CASSPGQTTDTQYF | TGTGCCAGCAGCCCTGGCCAAACCACAGATACGCAGTATTTT | TRBJ2-3 | - | TRBV7-3 | few
CASSVSGSGNTIYF | TGTGCCAGCAGTGTTTCCGGGTCTGGAAACACCATATATTTT | TRBJ1-3 | - | TRBV2 | -
CASKNPAGTNQPQHF | TGTGCCAGCAAGAATCCAGCGGGTACGAATCAGCCCCAGCATTTT | TRBJ1-5 | - | TRBV6-5 | -
CASSGYRASDIAEAFF | TGTGCCAGCAGCGGATACAGGGCCTCGGATATCGCTGAAGCTTTCTTT | TRBJ1-1 | - | TRBV5-6 | -
CASSFGQGETQYF | TGTGCCAGCAGCTTCGGACAAGGAGAGACCCAGTACTTC | TRBJ2-5 | - | TRBV7-2 | -
CASSVGTDAYEQYF | TGCGCCAGCAGCGTGGGGACAGATGCCTACGAGCAGTACTTC | TRBJ2-7 | TRBD1 | TRBV4-1 | few